This record covers a single T cell receptor beta chain. The sample holds one count of this clone. This clone's antigen is unknown. No much larger clone is present one base from it, and per-base qualities are unavailable. The collaborating institutions used their own protocols to collect whole blood in K2EDTA tubes. For TCRbeta analysis, collaborators shipped samples as frozen whole blood, isolated PBMCs, or DNA extracted from either of those sample types. Counted from cysteine to phenylalanine, this CDR3 has 14 amino acids. The only DNA kept is the CDR3, 42 bases in frame from the first base. The immunoSEQ Assay, a bias-controlled multiplex PCR, was used to amplify TCRbeta CDR3 regions from genomic DNA. On the authors' methods: Within the assay, amplification of reference gene primers was used to estimate how many nucleated cells each sample contained. To quantify the absolute abundance of each unique TCRbeta CDR3 rearrangement, sequence reads were collapsed and filtered. For each sample, productive Simpson clonality was calculated by taking the square root of Simpson's diversity index across productive rearrangements. Not all clones reach the TCRdb copy of this immuneACCESS table, which keeps in-frame sequences only. Checked studies attribute under half of the gap to unresolved V genes and leave the rest unexplained. V, J and clone size are those of that table, while D and trimming were read from the DNA. Within this sample are about 150,000 clones, with around 83% of them counted one time only. The ten most abundant clones make up over 25% of the sample.

The sample originates from a study of blood T cell repertoires in COVID-19 (dated by TCRdb to 2018 to 2021). Notes on the research overall: Samples from collaborators originated in the United States, Italy and Spain and spanned both the acute and convalescent phases of COVID-19. Where HLA class I and class II types were available, the types were taken from metadata supplied by the sample provider, not from assay-based typing. The prospective study material was composed of cDNA or gDNA derived from T cells, B-cell-depleted T cells, or PBMCs. The repertoires were released in a freely available public database intended as a resource for research on the immune response to SARS-CoV-2. Deeply sampled blood TCRbeta repertoires from subjects exposed to, actively infected with, or recovered from COVID-19 were included in the dataset. Sample metadata almost always included a de-identified subject ID, COVID-19 status, age in years and sex. The samples were drawn from two sources: the first 160 participants of the ongoing ImmuneRACE study, and 1,254 subjects contributed by 6 global collaborators.

Study-wide findings and limitations: How much clinical and demographic metadata was included differed by source and by participant, and the metadata was provided uncurated.

What was sequenced was peripheral blood. The receptor chain draws on TRBV21-1 and TRBJ2-3; TRBD1 is the table's D call and was not checked against the DNA. TRBV21-1 has pseudogene status. This receptor was identified in a woman aged 55-75 years with acute or convalescent COVID-19. The DNA is TGTGCCAGCAGCGTGGGACAGGCCGGAGATACGCAGTATTTT. Its product reads: CASSVGQAGDTQYF.